This T cell receptor (beta chain) was captured by sequencing in a study of blood T cell repertoires in COVID-19. Profiling relied on immunoSEQ multiplex PCR, and the TCRdb table lists in-frame clones only, not all of them. The data show a few hundred thousand clones, approximately 89% seen once. Allocation to cohorts depended on clinical history reported by the participants. This clone is a singleton in its sample. The clonotype originates from a woman aged 40-49 years who had recovered from COVID-19. The sample was PBMCs or T cells enriched from blood (not recorded which).

The CDR3 bases are TGTGCCAGCAGACATAGGACAGACCTGAACACTGAAGCTTTCTTT. Its translation: CASRHRTDLNTEAFF. The chain joins TRBV3-1 (or the pseudogene TRBV3-2) to TRBJ1-1; the D gene is possibly TRBD1 (6 bases). This CDR3 is 15 amino acids long. V was trimmed by 6 bases and J by 0 bases, leaving 14 bases between them. The germline V gene encodes CDR1 LGHDT and CDR2 YNNKEL (reference sequence).